The table lists the clone carrying this TCR beta chain with a few counts. Its antigen is as yet unknown. The record originates from a study of T cells in Graves' hyperthyroidism and ophthalmopathy. Regarding the study as a whole: In simple terms, a model built on 13 V-J features told ophthalmopathy apart from stable hyperthyroidism.

Deletions cut 4 bases from V and 5 bases from J, with 11 bases between. The CDR3 spans 14 residues. Looked up from germline, CDR1 is WNHNN and CDR2 is SYGVQD (reference sequence). The study excluded patients with uncontrolled infection, other autoimmune disease, pregnancy or lactation. From RNA transcripts, TCR beta CDR3 regions were amplified. The HTBI primer set was used in a first-round RT-PCR of the TCR CDR3. TCRdb called the multiplex PCR reads again in MiXCR, with one record for every CDR3 protein. The sample consists of about 360,000 distinct CDR3 sequences, over 10% of them appearing once. Input material: blood. The chain employs TRBV10-1 and TRBJ2-2; D gene unclear. The receptor comes from a woman aged 18-30 years with Graves' hyperthyroidism. The CDR3 DNA reads as TGCGCCAGCAGTGGCGCAGCTGGGACCGGGGAGCTGTTTTTT. Amino acid sequence: CASSGAAGTGELFF.